This TCR beta chain was obtained from a study of T cell repertoires in cytomegalovirus infection. About the research overall: Through public TCR beta signatures, both CMV infection and matching HLA type were indicated.

Whole-study results and caveats: HLA-C-restricted CMV clonotypes gave the most frequent clonotype in two of eight donors. Identification of carriers of CMV plus the relevant HLA was achieved through cumulative public TCR beta family frequency.

MiXCR, applied by TCRdb to the reads, yields one record per CDR3 protein. This sample has over 450,000 distinct CDR3 sequences, with roughly 10% found just once. This clonotype was counted at least ten times. What it binds is unknown. The trim removed 5 bases at V and 2 bases at J, leaving 11 bases unmatched. The CDR3 has 16 amino acids. Germline V lookup: CDR1 SGHRS, CDR2 YFSETQ. This receptor was identified in a human donor in good health (CMV status not recorded). Some clones in this sample may be carry-over from other donors' samples. The material sequenced was PBMCs. The chain joins TRBV5-1 to TRBJ2-3, with 7 bases fitting TRBD2. The CDR3 coding sequence is TGCGCCAGCAGAGAGGGAGGGAGTGGCACCACAGATACGCAGTATTTT. This codes for CASREGGSGTTDTQYF.